These T cell receptor beta chains were read from a single sample in a study of T-cell reconstitution after alpha-beta-depleted transplantation in children. TCRdb independently ran MiXCR on the PCR reads; one entry per CDR3 protein. Of about 200,000 distinct CDR3 sequences in the sample, about 14% were seen once. Material: PBMCs from the stem cell graft donor, obtained from the stem cell graft. These receptors originate from a human donor who donated a stem cell graft to a child with acute lymphoblastic leukemia. Each CDR3 is given with its conserved first and last residue. Each record gives: V gene, CDR3 length, J gene, CDR3 protein.

v_call: TRBV6-5; cdr3_length: 14; j_call: TRBJ2-3; cdr3_aa: CASRRLDRKDTQYF
v_call: TRBV29-1; cdr3_length: 14; j_call: TRBJ2-1; cdr3_aa: CSVERTSEYNEQFF
v_call: TRBV5-1; cdr3_length: 13; j_call: TRBJ2-2; cdr3_aa: CASSLGDPGELFF
v_call: TRBV10-3; cdr3_length: 12; j_call: TRBJ2-5; cdr3_aa: CAAQGREETQYF
v_call: TRBV5-1; cdr3_length: 15; j_call: TRBJ2-1; cdr3_aa: CASSLGWDPYNEQFF
v_call: TRBV12-3/TRBV12-4; cdr3_length: 14; j_call: TRBJ2-7; cdr3_aa: CASRKNRGTYEQYF
v_call: TRBV28; cdr3_length: 15; j_call: TRBJ2-7; cdr3_aa: CASSLLRPSSYEQYF
v_call: TRBV5-1; cdr3_length: 18; j_call: TRBJ2-1; cdr3_aa: CASSFLTSGSSSYNEQFF
v_call: TRBV24-1; cdr3_length: 17; j_call: TRBJ2-2; cdr3_aa: CATSDRTGSTNTGELFF
v_call: TRBV28; cdr3_length: 12; j_call: TRBJ1-2; cdr3_aa: CASKPSNYGYTF
v_call: TRBV29-1; cdr3_length: 17; j_call: TRBJ2-3; cdr3_aa: CSALDISGVRGTDTQYF
v_call: TRBV5-1; cdr3_length: 15; j_call: TRBJ2-3; cdr3_aa: CASSLIRDSANTQYF
v_call: TRBV29-1; cdr3_length: 11; j_call: TRBJ1-1; cdr3_aa: CSASRGTEAFF
v_call: TRBV7-2; cdr3_length: 13; j_call: TRBJ2-7; cdr3_aa: CASSQGRQGEQYF
v_call: TRBV5-1; cdr3_length: 15; j_call: TRBJ1-4; cdr3_aa: CASRHTGTQSEKLFF
v_call: TRBV5-1; cdr3_length: 16; j_call: TRBJ2-2; cdr3_aa: CASSLNFVGVYGELFF
v_call: TRBV12-3/TRBV12-4; cdr3_length: 15; j_call: TRBJ2-6; cdr3_aa: CASSFTGSGANVLTF
v_call: TRBV20-1; cdr3_length: 13; j_call: TRBJ1-5; cdr3_aa: CSAHAGDNQPQHF
v_call: TRBV10-3; cdr3_length: 17; j_call: TRBJ2-1; cdr3_aa: CAISEYTSGRAMNEQFF
v_call: TRBV19; cdr3_length: 15; j_call: TRBJ1-1; cdr3_aa: CASSTGQGGVTEAFF
v_call: TRBV18; cdr3_length: 16; j_call: TRBJ2-3; cdr3_aa: CASSPIESIETDTQYF
v_call: TRBV7-9; cdr3_length: 16; j_call: TRBJ1-2; cdr3_aa: CASSRNEGIIKAGYTF
v_call: TRBV25-1; cdr3_length: 13; j_call: TRBJ2-1; cdr3_aa: CASREGPGNEQFF
v_call: TRBV5-1; cdr3_length: 15; j_call: TRBJ1-4; cdr3_aa: CASSYTTGRNEKLFF
v_call: TRBV7-2; cdr3_length: 17; j_call: TRBJ2-3; cdr3_aa: CASSHRTSGRGTDTQYF
v_call: TRBV6-5; cdr3_length: 15; j_call: TRBJ2-3; cdr3_aa: CASSYSGTQRDTQYF
v_call: TRBV20-1; cdr3_length: 16; j_call: TRBJ1-2; cdr3_aa: CSARANMGTSNYGYTF
v_call: TRBV7-8; cdr3_length: 15; j_call: TRBJ2-1; cdr3_aa: CASSHEGTWNNEQFF
v_call: TRBV28; cdr3_length: 14; j_call: TRBJ2-7; cdr3_aa: CASSRAGKNYEQYF
v_call: TRBV29-1; cdr3_length: 11; j_call: TRBJ1-1; cdr3_aa: CSVEDPGRAFF
v_call: TRBV20-1; cdr3_length: 12; j_call: TRBJ2-3; cdr3_aa: CSAGVLPDTQYF
v_call: TRBV4-1; cdr3_length: 17; j_call: TRBJ2-5; cdr3_aa: CASSPRRGLATQETQYF
v_call: TRBV12-3/TRBV12-4; cdr3_length: 19; j_call: TRBJ2-7; cdr3_aa: CASSPRLGQGPRGGYEQYF
v_call: TRBV10-2; cdr3_length: 11; j_call: TRBJ2-5; cdr3_aa: CASRGEETQYF
v_call: TRBV5-1; cdr3_length: 14; j_call: TRBJ2-5; cdr3_aa: CASTSGRNQETQYF
v_call: TRBV10-3; cdr3_length: 15; j_call: TRBJ2-5; cdr3_aa: CAISESTSGQETQYF
v_call: TRBV7-9; cdr3_length: 14; j_call: TRBJ2-3; cdr3_aa: CASSHRGSTDTQYF
v_call: TRBV7-6; cdr3_length: 16; j_call: TRBJ1-1; cdr3_aa: CASSLRGRAGNTEAFF
v_call: TRBV20-1; cdr3_length: 12; j_call: TRBJ2-3; cdr3_aa: CSAPFSTDTQYF
v_call: TRBV12-3/TRBV12-4; cdr3_length: 17; j_call: TRBJ1-5; cdr3_aa: CASSLALGWYSNQPQHF
v_call: TRBV7-9; cdr3_length: 14; j_call: TRBJ1-1; cdr3_aa: CASSSGTVNTEAFF
v_call: TRBV12-3/TRBV12-4; cdr3_length: 14; j_call: TRBJ2-7; cdr3_aa: CASRFGLGSYEQYF
v_call: TRBV5-1; cdr3_length: 15; j_call: TRBJ2-7; cdr3_aa: CASPLVPLESYEQYF
v_call: TRBV5-1; cdr3_length: 14; j_call: TRBJ1-4; cdr3_aa: CASSLGAGDEKLFF
v_call: TRBV20-1; cdr3_length: 14; j_call: TRBJ2-1; cdr3_aa: CSASGVLSYNEQFF
v_call: TRBV12-3/TRBV12-4; cdr3_length: 15; j_call: TRBJ2-5; cdr3_aa: CASSPGQYLQETQYF
v_call: TRBV20-1; cdr3_length: 15; j_call: TRBJ2-3; cdr3_aa: CSAPFEGTSTDTQYF
v_call: TRBV20-1; cdr3_length: 14; j_call: TRBJ1-5; cdr3_aa: CSVPGGGGNQPQHF
v_call: TRBV19; cdr3_length: 12; j_call: TRBJ2-2; cdr3_aa: CASISRSGELFF
v_call: TRBV5-1; cdr3_length: 15; j_call: TRBJ1-1; cdr3_aa: CASSYAGTGDTEAFF
v_call: TRBV7-9; cdr3_length: 16; j_call: TRBJ2-7; cdr3_aa: CASSVDRDLVSYEQYF
v_call: TRBV3-1; cdr3_length: 15; j_call: TRBJ2-1; cdr3_aa: CASSQVPGDYNEQFF
v_call: TRBV7-2; cdr3_length: 12; j_call: TRBJ2-1; cdr3_aa: CASSPGLSGEFF
v_call: TRBV18; cdr3_length: 15; j_call: TRBJ1-5; cdr3_aa: CASSPKVGAGQPQHF
v_call: TRBV12-3/TRBV12-4; cdr3_length: 15; j_call: TRBJ2-5; cdr3_aa: CASSLRQGAKETQYF